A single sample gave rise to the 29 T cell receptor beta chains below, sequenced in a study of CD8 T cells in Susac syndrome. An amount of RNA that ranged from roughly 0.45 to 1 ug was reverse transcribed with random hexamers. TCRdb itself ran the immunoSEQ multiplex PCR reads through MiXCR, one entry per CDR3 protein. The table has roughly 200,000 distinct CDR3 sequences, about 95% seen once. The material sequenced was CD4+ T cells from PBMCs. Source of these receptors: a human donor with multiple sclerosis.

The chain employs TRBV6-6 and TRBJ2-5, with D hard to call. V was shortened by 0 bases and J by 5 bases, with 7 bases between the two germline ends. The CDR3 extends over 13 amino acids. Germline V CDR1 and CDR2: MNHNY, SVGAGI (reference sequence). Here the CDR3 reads CASSYSYRETQYF. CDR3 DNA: TGTGCCAGCAGTTACTCGTACCGGGAGACCCAGTACTTC.

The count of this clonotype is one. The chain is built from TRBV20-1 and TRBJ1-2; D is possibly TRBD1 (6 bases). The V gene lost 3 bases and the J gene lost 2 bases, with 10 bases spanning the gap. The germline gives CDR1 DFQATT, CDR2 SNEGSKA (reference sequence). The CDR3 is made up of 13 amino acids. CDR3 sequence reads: CSASGGQNYGYTF. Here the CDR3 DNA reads TGCAGTGCTAGTGGGGGACAAAACTATGGCTACACCTTC.

In DNA, the CDR3 is TGTGCCAGCAGCGTTAACACAGGGCTCTCTGGAAACACCATATATTTT. Protein product: CASSVNTGLSGNTIYF. The genes are TRBV9 and TRBJ1-3; perhaps TRBD1 as D (6 bases). Germline CDR1 reads SGDLS; CDR2 reads YYNGEE. Trimming removed 2 bases at V and 0 bases at J, with 12 bases between. The CDR3 is 16 amino acids.

The CDR3 DNA sequence: TGTGCCAGCTCCCTTCTCAGGGACCATGGCTACACCTTC. Amino acid sequence: CASSLLRDHGYTF. The chain employs TRBV18 and TRBJ1-2; possibly TRBD1 for D (5 bases). Germline CDR1 is KGHSH and CDR2 is LQKENI. Trimming shortened V by 6 bases and J by 6 bases, and 14 bases separated the two germline ends. CDR3 length equals 13 residues.

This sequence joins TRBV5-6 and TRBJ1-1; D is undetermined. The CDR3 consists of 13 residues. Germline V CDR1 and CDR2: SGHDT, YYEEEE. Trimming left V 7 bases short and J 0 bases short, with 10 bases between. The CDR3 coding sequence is TGTGCCAGCGGTAAGGACCTGAACACTGAAGCTTTCTTT. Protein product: CASGKDLNTEAFF.

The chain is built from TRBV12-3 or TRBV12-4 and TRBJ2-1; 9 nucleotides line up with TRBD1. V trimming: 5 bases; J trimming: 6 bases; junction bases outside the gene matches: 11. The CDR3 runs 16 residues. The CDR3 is CASSPSTGGVGNEQFF. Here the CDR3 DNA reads TGTGCCAGCAGTCCCTCGACAGGGGGAGTAGGCAATGAGCAGTTCTTC.

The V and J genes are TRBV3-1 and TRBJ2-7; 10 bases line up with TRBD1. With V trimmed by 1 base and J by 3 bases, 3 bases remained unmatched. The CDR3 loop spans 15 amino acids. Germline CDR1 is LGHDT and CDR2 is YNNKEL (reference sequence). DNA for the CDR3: TGTGCCAGCAGCCAAGGACAGGGGGCTTACTACGAGCAGTACTTC. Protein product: CASSQGQGAYYEQYF.

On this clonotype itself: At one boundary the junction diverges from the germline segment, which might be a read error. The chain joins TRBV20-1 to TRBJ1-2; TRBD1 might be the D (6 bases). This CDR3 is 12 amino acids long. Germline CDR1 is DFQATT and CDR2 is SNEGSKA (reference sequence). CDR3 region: CSAGEGDYGYTF. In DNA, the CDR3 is TGCAGTGCTGGAGAGGGGGACTATGGCTACACCTTC.

The CDR3 region has the DNA TGTGCCAGCAGTTTAGCAGAGTATCAGCCCCAGCATTTT. Its translation: CASSLAEYQPQHF. The chain has TRBV12-3 or TRBV12-4 and TRBJ1-5; D not certain. V was cut by 0 bases and J by 5 bases, with 5 bases left in between. The CDR3 loop spans 13 amino acids.

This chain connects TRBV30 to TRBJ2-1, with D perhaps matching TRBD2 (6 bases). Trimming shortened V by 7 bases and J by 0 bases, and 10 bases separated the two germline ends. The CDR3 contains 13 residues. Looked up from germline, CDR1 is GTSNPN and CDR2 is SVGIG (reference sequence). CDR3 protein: CALDGGSYNEQFF. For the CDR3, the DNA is TGTGCCTTGGACGGGGGCTCCTACAATGAGCAGTTCTTC.

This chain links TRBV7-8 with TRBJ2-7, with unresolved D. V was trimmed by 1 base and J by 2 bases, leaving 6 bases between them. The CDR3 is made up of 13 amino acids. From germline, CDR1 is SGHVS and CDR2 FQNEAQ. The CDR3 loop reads CASSLVRTYEQYF. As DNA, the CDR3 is TGTGCCAGCAGCTTAGTAAGGACCTACGAGCAGTACTTC. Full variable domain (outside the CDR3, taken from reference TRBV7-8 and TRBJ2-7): GAGVSQSPRYKVAKRGQDVALRCDPISGHVSLFWYQQALGQGPEFLTYFQNEAQLDKSGLPSDRFFAERPEGSVSTLKIQRTQQEDSAVYLCASSLVRTYEQYFGPGTRLTVT.

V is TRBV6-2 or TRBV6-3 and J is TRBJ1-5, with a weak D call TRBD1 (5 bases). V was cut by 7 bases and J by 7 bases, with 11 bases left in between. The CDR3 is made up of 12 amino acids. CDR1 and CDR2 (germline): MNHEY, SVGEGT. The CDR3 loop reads CASMQEGQPQHF. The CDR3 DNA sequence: TGTGCCAGCATGCAGGAGGGGCAGCCCCAGCATTTT.

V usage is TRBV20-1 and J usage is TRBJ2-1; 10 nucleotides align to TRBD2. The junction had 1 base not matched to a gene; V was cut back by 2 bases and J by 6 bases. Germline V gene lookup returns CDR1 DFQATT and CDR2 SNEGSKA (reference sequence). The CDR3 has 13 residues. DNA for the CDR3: TGCAGTGCTAGACTAGCGGGGGTCAATGAGCAGTTCTTC. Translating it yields CSARLAGVNEQFF.

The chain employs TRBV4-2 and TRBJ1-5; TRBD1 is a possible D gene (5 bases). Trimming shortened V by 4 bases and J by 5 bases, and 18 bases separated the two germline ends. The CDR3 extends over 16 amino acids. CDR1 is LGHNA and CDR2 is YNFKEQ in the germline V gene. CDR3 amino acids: CASSLTVVGGDQPQHF. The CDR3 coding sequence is TGTGCCAGCAGCCTTACGGTGGTGGGGGGGGATCAGCCCCAGCATTTT.

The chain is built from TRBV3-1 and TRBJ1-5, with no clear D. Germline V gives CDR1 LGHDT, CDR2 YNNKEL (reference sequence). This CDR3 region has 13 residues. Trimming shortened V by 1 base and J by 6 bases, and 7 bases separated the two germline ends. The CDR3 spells CASSQATTQPQHF. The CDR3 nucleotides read TGTGCCAGCAGCCAAGCTACTACTCAGCCCCAGCATTTT.

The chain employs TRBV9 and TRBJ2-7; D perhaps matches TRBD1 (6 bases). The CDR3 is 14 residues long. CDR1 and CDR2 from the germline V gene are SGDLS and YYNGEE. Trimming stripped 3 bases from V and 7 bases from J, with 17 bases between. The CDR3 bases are TGTGCCAGCAGCGCTATTCCCGACAGGAAGGAGCAGTACTTC. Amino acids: CASSAIPDRKEQYF.

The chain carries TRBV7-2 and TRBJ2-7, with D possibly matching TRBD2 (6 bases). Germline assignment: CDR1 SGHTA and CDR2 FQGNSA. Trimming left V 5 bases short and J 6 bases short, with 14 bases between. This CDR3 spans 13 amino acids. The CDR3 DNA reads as TGTGCCAGCAGCGAGAAGGCGGGGTCCGAGCAGTACTTC. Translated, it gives CASSEKAGSEQYF.

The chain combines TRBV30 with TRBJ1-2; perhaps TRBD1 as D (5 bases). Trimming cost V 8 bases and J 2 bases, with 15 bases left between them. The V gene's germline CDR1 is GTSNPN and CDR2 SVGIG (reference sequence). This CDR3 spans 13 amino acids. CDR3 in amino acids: CAGWRGPNYGYTF. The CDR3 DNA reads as TGTGCCGGGTGGCGGGGCCCGAACTATGGCTACACCTTC.

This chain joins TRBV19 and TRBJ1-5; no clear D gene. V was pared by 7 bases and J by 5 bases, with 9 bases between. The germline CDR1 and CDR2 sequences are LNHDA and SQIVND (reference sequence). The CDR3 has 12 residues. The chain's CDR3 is CASKWRDQPQHF. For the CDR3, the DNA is TGTGCCAGTAAGTGGAGGGATCAGCCCCAGCATTTT. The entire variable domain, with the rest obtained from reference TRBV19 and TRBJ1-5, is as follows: DGGITQSPKYLFRKEGQNVTLSCEQNLNHDAMYWYRQDPGQGLRLIYYSQIVNDFQKGDIAEGYSVSREKKESFPLTVTSAQKNPTAFYLCASKWRDQPQHFGDGTRLSIL.

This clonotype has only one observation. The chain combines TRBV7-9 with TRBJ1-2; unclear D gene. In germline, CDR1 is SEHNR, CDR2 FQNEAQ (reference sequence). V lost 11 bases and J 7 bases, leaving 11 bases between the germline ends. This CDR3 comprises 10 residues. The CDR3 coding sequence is TGTGCCGGGGAAGAGGCTGGCTACACCTTC. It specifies CAGEEAGYTF. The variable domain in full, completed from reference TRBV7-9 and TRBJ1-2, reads DTGVSQNPRHKITKRGQNVTFRCDPISEHNRLYWYRQTLGQGPEFLTYFQNEAQLEKSRLLSDRFSAERPKGSFSTLEIQRTEQGDSAMYLCAGEEAGYTFGSGTRLTVV.

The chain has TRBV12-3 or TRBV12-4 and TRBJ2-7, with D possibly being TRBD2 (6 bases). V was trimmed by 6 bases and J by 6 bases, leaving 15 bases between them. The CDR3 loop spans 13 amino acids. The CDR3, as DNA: TGTGCCAGCAGGGGGGGTAGGGTAACCGAGCAGTACTTC. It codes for CASRGGRVTEQYF.

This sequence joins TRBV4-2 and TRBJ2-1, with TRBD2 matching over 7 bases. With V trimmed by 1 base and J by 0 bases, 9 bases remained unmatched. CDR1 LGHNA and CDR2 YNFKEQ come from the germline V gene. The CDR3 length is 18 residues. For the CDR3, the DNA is TGTGCCAGCAGCCAAGGGCTAGGGGAGGGGCTCTCCTACAATGAGCAGTTCTTC. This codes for CASSQGLGEGLSYNEQFF.

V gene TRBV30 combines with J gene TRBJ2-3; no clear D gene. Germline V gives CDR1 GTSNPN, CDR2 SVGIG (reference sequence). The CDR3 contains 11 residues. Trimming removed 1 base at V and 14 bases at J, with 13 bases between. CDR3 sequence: CAWSEGPRVYF. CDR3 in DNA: TGTGCCTGGAGTGAAGGACCCCGGGTGTATTTT.

CDR3 coding DNA: TGTGCCAGCAGTTCGGGTCCCGAGCAGTACGTC. Amino acid sequence: CASSSGPEQYV. The rearrangement links TRBV27 to TRBJ2-7; D is ambiguous. The germline V gene encodes CDR1 MNHEY and CDR2 SMNVEV (reference sequence). The CDR3 has 11 residues. Trimming removed 4 bases at V and 6 bases at J, with 7 bases between.

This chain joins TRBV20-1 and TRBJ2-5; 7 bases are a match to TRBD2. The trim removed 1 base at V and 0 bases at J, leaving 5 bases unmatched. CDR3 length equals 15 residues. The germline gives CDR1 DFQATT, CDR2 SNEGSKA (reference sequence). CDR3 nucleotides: TGCAGTGCTAGAGGATGGGGGGGGTACCAAGAGACCCAGTACTTC. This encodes CSARGWGGYQETQYF.

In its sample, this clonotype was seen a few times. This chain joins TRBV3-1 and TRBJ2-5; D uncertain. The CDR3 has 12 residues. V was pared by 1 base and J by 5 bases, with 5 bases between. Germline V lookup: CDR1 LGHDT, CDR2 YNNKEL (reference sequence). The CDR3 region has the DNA TGTGCCAGCAGCCAAGTTAGCGAGACCCAGTACTTC. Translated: CASSQVSETQYF.

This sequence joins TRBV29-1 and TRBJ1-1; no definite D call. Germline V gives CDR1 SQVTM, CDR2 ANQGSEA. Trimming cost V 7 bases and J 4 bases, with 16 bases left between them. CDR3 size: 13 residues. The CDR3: CSGQQPWGTEAFF. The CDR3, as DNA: TGCAGCGGTCAACAGCCCTGGGGCACTGAAGCTTTCTTT.

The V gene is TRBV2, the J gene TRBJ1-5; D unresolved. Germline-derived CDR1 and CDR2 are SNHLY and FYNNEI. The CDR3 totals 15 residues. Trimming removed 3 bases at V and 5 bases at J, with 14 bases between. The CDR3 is CASSELHGSDQPQHF. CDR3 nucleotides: TGTGCCAGCAGTGAGCTCCATGGATCCGATCAGCCCCAGCATTTT.

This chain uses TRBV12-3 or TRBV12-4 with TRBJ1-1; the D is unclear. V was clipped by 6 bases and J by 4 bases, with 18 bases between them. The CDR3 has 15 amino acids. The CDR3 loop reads CASSPPRLGGTEAFF. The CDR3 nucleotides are TGTGCCAGCAGCCCCCCTCGTCTTGGAGGCACTGAAGCTTTCTTT.